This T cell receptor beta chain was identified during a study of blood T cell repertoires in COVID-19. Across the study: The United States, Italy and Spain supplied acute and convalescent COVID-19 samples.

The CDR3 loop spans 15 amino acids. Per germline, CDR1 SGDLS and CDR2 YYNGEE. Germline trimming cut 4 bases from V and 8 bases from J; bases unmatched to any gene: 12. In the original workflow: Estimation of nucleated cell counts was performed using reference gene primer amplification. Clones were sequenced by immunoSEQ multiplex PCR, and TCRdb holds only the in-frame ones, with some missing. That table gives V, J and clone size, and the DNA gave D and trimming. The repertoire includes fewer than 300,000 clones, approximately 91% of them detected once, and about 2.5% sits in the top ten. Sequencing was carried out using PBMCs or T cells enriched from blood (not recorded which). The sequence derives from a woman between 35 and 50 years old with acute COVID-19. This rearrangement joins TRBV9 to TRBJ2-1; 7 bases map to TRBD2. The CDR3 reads CASSTTTSPSDEQFF. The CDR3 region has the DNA TGTGCCAGCAGCACTACGACTAGCCCGAGCGATGAGCAGTTCTTC.